This TCR beta chain was profiled in a study of shared clonotypes between healthy human individuals. Every subset's genomic DNA went evenly onto several immunoSEQ plates. Clones were read by immunoSEQ multiplex PCR, and TCRdb kept only the in-frame ones, dropping some. The repertoire holds around 2.3 million clones, with approximately 94% as singletons. CDR1 is MDHEN, CDR2 SYDVKM, per germline. V gave up 3 bases and J gave up 4 bases, with 15 bases separating them. The CDR3 extends over 15 amino acids. Broader study findings: Among donors, sharing of clonotypes was expected to be affected by sequencing depth. In having few donors, the study represented limited genetic and exposure-history diversity.

Points on this clone: Antigen: not known.

This clonotype was obtained from a man aged 18 to 30 in good health. The sample taken for sequencing was naive CD4+ T cells sorted from blood. Subset noted: CD45RA+ positively selected. The chain couples TRBV28 to TRBJ1-2; weak D call: TRBD1 (5 bases). The DNA of the CDR3 is TGTGCCAGCAGTTTGCTTAAGGAGGGGCGCTATGGCTACACCTTC. This translates into CASSLLKEGRYGYTF.